The subject of this entry is one T cell receptor (beta chain). The antigen is unknown. PCR was performed a second time for roughly 7 to 12 cycles using a sample-barcoded 5' primer and a J-beta primer mix. A template-switch adaptor that had 12 random nucleotides put a tag on each cDNA molecule. Using its own MiXCR run on the 5' RACE reads, TCRdb lists one record per CDR3 protein. This sample has around 850,000 distinct CDR3 sequences; 35% to 40% occur once, and the top ten carry roughly 13%. This record belongs to a study of blood T cells in healthy people across ages. The V segment lost 7 bases and the J segment 2 bases; nucleotides outside the gene matches: 6. This CDR3 spans 15 amino acids. Study findings and constraints: Higher diversity, along with more naive CD4+ cells, distinguished long-lived donors from aged donors. Older individuals had lower TCR beta diversity per million T cells (the decline was roughly linear).

This sequence originates from a man younger than 30 in good health. The specimen sequenced was blood. The rearrangement links TRBV12-3 or TRBV12-4 to TRBJ2-3; 10 nucleotides match TRBD2. The CDR3: CASNEREGNTDTQYF. DNA for the CDR3: TGTGCCAGCAACGAGCGGGAGGGAAACACAGATACGCAGTATTTT.